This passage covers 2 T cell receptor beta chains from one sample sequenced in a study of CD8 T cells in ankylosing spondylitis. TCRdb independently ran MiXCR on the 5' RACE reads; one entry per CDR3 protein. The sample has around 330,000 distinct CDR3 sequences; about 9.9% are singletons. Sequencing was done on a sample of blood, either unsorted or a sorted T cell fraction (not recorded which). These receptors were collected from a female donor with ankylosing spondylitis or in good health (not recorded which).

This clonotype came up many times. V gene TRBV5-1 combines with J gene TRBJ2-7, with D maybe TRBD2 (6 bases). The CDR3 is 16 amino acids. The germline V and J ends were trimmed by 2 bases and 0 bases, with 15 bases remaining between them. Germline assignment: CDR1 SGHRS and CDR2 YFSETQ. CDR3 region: CASSFFGGRSSYEQYF. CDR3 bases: TGCGCCAGCAGCTTCTTCGGAGGGAGGTCCTCCTACGAGCAGTACTTC.

CDR3 amino acids: CASSPGGGLEYF. The CDR3 DNA reads as TGTGCCAGCAGCCCAGGTGGCGGACTAGAGTACTTC. The chain uses TRBV7-2 and TRBJ2-5; 7 nucleotides align to TRBD2. Trimming removed 5 bases from V and 12 bases from J; junction bases left unmatched: 9. The CDR3 sequence is 12 residues long. The V gene's germline CDR1 is SGHTA and CDR2 FQGNSA.